Listed below are T cell receptor beta chains from one sample, sequenced in a study of blood T cell dynamics during melanoma immunotherapy. This table comes from immunoSEQ multiplex PCR, and its TCRdb copy is limited to in-frame clones, with some not included. The sample gives fewer than 13,000 clones, around 87% of which show up once; approximately 6.9% is in the top ten. The sample in question was blood, obtained from a patient treated with checkpoint blockade. These receptors were obtained from a human donor with melanoma. Each CDR3 is given with its conserved first and last residue. Each record gives: CDR3 DNA, CDR3 protein, V gene, D gene, J gene. D genes are given only for firm matches.

CDR3 DNA: TGCGCCAGCAGCCTAATGGACAGGGATAATTCACCCCTCCACTTT
CDR3 protein: CASSLMDRDNSPLHF
V gene: TRBV4-3
D gene: TRBD1
J gene: TRBJ1-6

CDR3 DNA: TGTGCCTGGAGTGTACGGCTAGGAACTAGCAATCAGCCCCAGCATTTT
CDR3 protein: CAWSVRLGTSNQPQHF
V gene: TRBV30
D gene: .
J gene: TRBJ1-5

CDR3 DNA: TGCGCCAGCAGCTTGGCCGTGACAGGGGTGGATGAAAAACTGTTTTTT
CDR3 protein: CASSLAVTGVDEKLFF
V gene: TRBV5-1
D gene: TRBD1
J gene: TRBJ1-4

CDR3 DNA: TGTGCCAGCTCGGGACAGCATAACACTGAAGCTTTCTTT
CDR3 protein: CASSGQHNTEAFF
V gene: TRBV25-1
D gene: TRBD1
J gene: TRBJ1-1

CDR3 DNA: TGCGCCAGCAGCCACTTCGTAAGGGGGCTTAACACTGAAGCTTTCTTT
CDR3 protein: CASSHFVRGLNTEAFF
V gene: TRBV4-3
D gene: TRBD1
J gene: TRBJ1-1

CDR3 DNA: TGTGCCAGCAACAGCGCCTTCACAGATACGCAGTATTTT
CDR3 protein: CASNSAFTDTQYF
V gene: TRBV2
D gene: .
J gene: TRBJ2-3

CDR3 DNA: TGTGCCAGCTCACCACCGATGGGGAGTAGGGGCACTGAAGCTTTCTTT
CDR3 protein: CASSPPMGSRGTEAFF
V gene: TRBV18
D gene: .
J gene: TRBJ1-1

CDR3 DNA: TGTGCCAGCAGCTTAAAGGGAGAAAAACTGTTTTTT
CDR3 protein: CASSLKGEKLFF
V gene: TRBV7-7
D gene: .
J gene: TRBJ1-4

CDR3 DNA: TGTGCCAGCAGCCAAGATGAGGGGGATACGCAGTATTTT
CDR3 protein: CASSQDEGDTQYF
V gene: TRBV14
D gene: .
J gene: TRBJ2-3

CDR3 DNA: TGTGCCAGCTCACCAACCACAGGGAGCTTGACTGAAGCTTTCTTT
CDR3 protein: CASSPTTGSLTEAFF
V gene: TRBV18
D gene: .
J gene: TRBJ1-1